A single TCR beta chain is shown here with its context. Its target is unknown. The sample originates from a study of PD-1 blockade in classical Hodgkin lymphoma. Study-level points and caveats: Newly diagnosed patients and complete responders had comparable diversity at baseline.

The CDR3 spans 15 residues. Germline loops: CDR1 SGHRS, CDR2 YFSETQ. The ends lost 0 bases at V and 1 base at J; junction bases unmatched: 0. Brentuximab vedotin exposure varied among the patients, all of whom had relapsed after autologous stem cell transplantation. Purification of CD4+ T cells from thawed PBMCs was achieved by magnetic negative selection. Generated by immunoSEQ multiplex PCR, the TCRdb table keeps only in-frame clones and is missing some. The sample consists of 9,500 to 15,000 clones, approximately 79% of them appearing once. The source of this sequence is a human donor with classical Hodgkin lymphoma. The genes are TRBV5-1 and TRBJ2-2; TRBD1 agrees at 7 bases. Here the sequenced sample was CD4+ T cells from blood, taken at baseline. The CDR3 reads CASSLGTGNTGELFF. The CDR3, as DNA: TGCGCCAGCAGCTTGGGGACAGGGAACACCGGGGAGCTGTTTTTT.